These T cell receptor beta chains were read from a single sample in a study of shared clonotypes between healthy human individuals. Sequencing used immunoSEQ multiplex PCR; TCRdb keeps in-frame clones, though not all of them. This table holds 1.5 million to 2.5 million clones, about 95% found once. The sample comprised naive CD8+ T cells sorted from blood. Source of these receptors: a man younger than 35 in good health. The CDR3 runs from the conserved cysteine through the conserved F or W. Each record gives: V gene, clone size, D gene, J gene, CDR3 DNA, CDR3 protein. The D gene is left open where the match is weak. Size values are once, few and many counts, or a class for expanded clones, and some rows have none.

v_gene: TRBV5-6
abundance: -
d_gene: TRBD2
j_gene: TRBJ2-7
CDR3nt: TGTGCCAGCAGCTTGGCTAGCGGGGGGCGACAGAGCTCCTACGAGCAGTACTTC
CDR3aa: CASSLASGGRQSSYEQYF

v_gene: TRBV21-1
abundance: once
d_gene: -
j_gene: TRBJ2-7
CDR3nt: TGTGCCAGCAGCCTAAAGCTTCTTCGGGGGAAGTGGGCCTACGAGCAGTACTTC
CDR3aa: CASSLKLLRGKWAYEQYF

v_gene: TRBV28
abundance: once
d_gene: -
j_gene: TRBJ2-7
CDR3nt: TGTGCCAGCAGTTTCACAGGGAACGAGCAGTACTTC
CDR3aa: CASSFTGNEQYF

v_gene: TRBV5-6
abundance: -
d_gene: -
j_gene: TRBJ1-3
CDR3nt: TGTGCCAGCAGCTTCGGGAGTTCTGGAAACACCATATATTTT
CDR3aa: CASSFGSSGNTIYF

v_gene: TRBV6-6
abundance: -
d_gene: -
j_gene: TRBJ2-2
CDR3nt: TGTGCCAGCAGTTCTGAGACTGGCACGGGGGAGCTGTTTTTT
CDR3aa: CASSSETGTGELFF

v_gene: TRBV7-6
abundance: -
d_gene: -
j_gene: TRBJ2-2
CDR3nt: TGTGCCAGCAGCTTAGATCCAGGGACGAACACCGGGGAGCTGTTTTTT
CDR3aa: CASSLDPGTNTGELFF

v_gene: TRBV11-2
abundance: -
d_gene: -
j_gene: TRBJ2-2
CDR3nt: TGTGCCAGCAGCCCCGGACTGGGGACCGGGGAGCTGTTTTTT
CDR3aa: CASSPGLGTGELFF

v_gene: TRBV7-9
abundance: -
d_gene: -
j_gene: TRBJ2-7
CDR3nt: TGTGCCAGCAGCTTCCGCCGAGAGACAGCGAGCTCCTACGAGCAGTACTTC
CDR3aa: CASSFRRETASSYEQYF

v_gene: TRBV5-1
abundance: -
d_gene: -
j_gene: TRBJ2-4
CDR3nt: TGCGCCAGCAGTCAACTACCAGGGAAGGGAGCCAAAAACATTCAGTACTTC
CDR3aa: CASSQLPGKGAKNIQYF

v_gene: TRBV4-3
abundance: -
d_gene: -
j_gene: TRBJ1-3
CDR3nt: TGCGCCAGCAGCCAAGTCCTTATTGGGGGGCCTGGAAACACCATATATTTT
CDR3aa: CASSQVLIGGPGNTIYF

v_gene: TRBV7-9
abundance: -
d_gene: -
j_gene: TRBJ2-5
CDR3nt: TGTGCCAGCAGCTGGGGACCGCAAGAGACCCAGTACTTC
CDR3aa: CASSWGPQETQYF

v_gene: TRBV29-1
abundance: -
d_gene: TRBD1
j_gene: TRBJ2-5
CDR3nt: TGCAGCGTGGAGGGTTTACCGGGACAGGGGATCCTGGGAGAGACCCAGTACTTC
CDR3aa: CSVEGLPGQGILGETQYF

v_gene: TRBV10-2
abundance: -
d_gene: TRBD1
j_gene: TRBJ2-2
CDR3nt: TGCGCCAGCAGCTTGGACAGGGTGGGGACCGGGGAGCTGTTTTTT
CDR3aa: CASSLDRVGTGELFF

v_gene: TRBV7-9
abundance: -
d_gene: TRBD1
j_gene: TRBJ1-4
CDR3nt: TGTGCCAGCAGCCTAACCGACGGGACAGGGGGGAAACTGTTTTTT
CDR3aa: CASSLTDGTGGKLFF

v_gene: TRBV6-1
abundance: once
d_gene: -
j_gene: TRBJ1-2
CDR3nt: TGTGCCAGCAGTGAAGGCCCTGGGGGTGGCTACACCTTC
CDR3aa: CASSEGPGGGYTF

v_gene: TRBV4-3
abundance: -
d_gene: TRBD1
j_gene: TRBJ2-2
CDR3nt: TGCGCCAGCAGCCAAGTATGGACAGGGGCGAAGAACACCGGGGAGCTGTTTTTT
CDR3aa: CASSQVWTGAKNTGELFF

v_gene: TRBV7-9
abundance: -
d_gene: -
j_gene: TRBJ2-7
CDR3nt: TGTGCCAGCGGCGCGGTGGCCTACGAGCAGTACTTC
CDR3aa: CASGAVAYEQYF

v_gene: TRBV13
abundance: -
d_gene: -
j_gene: TRBJ2-2
CDR3nt: TGTGCCAGCAGCTTACAGGCTAGGGGGGAGCTGTTTTTT
CDR3aa: CASSLQARGELFF

v_gene: TRBV27
abundance: -
d_gene: -
j_gene: TRBJ2-3
CDR3nt: TGTGCCAGCAGTTTTCCCGGAGATACGCAGTATTTT
CDR3aa: CASSFPGDTQYF

v_gene: TRBV13
abundance: -
d_gene: -
j_gene: TRBJ2-7
CDR3nt: TGTGCCAGCAGCGCTCAAACCTACGAGCAGTACTTC
CDR3aa: CASSAQTYEQYF

v_gene: TRBV7-9
abundance: once
d_gene: -
j_gene: TRBJ2-3
CDR3nt: TGTGCCAGCAGGGCTACGCCGGGCACAGATACGCAGTATTTT
CDR3aa: CASRATPGTDTQYF

v_gene: TRBV6-5
abundance: -
d_gene: TRBD1
j_gene: TRBJ2-7
CDR3nt: TGTGCCAGCAGTGCCGGACAGGGGGGCAGCGAGCAGTACTTC
CDR3aa: CASSAGQGGSEQYF

v_gene: TRBV29-1
abundance: -
d_gene: -
j_gene: TRBJ2-5
CDR3nt: TGCAGCGTTGGCGGGATTTCGGCAGGAGAGACCCAGTACTTC
CDR3aa: CSVGGISAGETQYF

v_gene: TRBV6-1
abundance: -
d_gene: -
j_gene: TRBJ1-2
CDR3nt: TGTGCCAGCAGAGACGCGTTTTCTAACTATGGCTACACCTTC
CDR3aa: CASRDAFSNYGYTF

v_gene: TRBV7-9
abundance: -
d_gene: -
j_gene: TRBJ2-5
CDR3nt: TGTGCCAGCAGCCCAGACTGGGAAGAGACCCAGTACTTC
CDR3aa: CASSPDWEETQYF

v_gene: TRBV9
abundance: -
d_gene: -
j_gene: TRBJ2-1
CDR3nt: TGTGCCAGCAGCCCACAGGTAAAGGGGGGTCCCAATGAGCAGTTCTTC
CDR3aa: CASSPQVKGGPNEQFF

v_gene: TRBV28
abundance: -
d_gene: TRBD2
j_gene: TRBJ2-1
CDR3nt: TGTGCCAGCAGTTTCCGGGGGGGCTTGTACAATGAGCAGTTCTTC
CDR3aa: CASSFRGGLYNEQFF

v_gene: TRBV7-9
abundance: -
d_gene: -
j_gene: TRBJ1-2
CDR3nt: TGTGCCAGCAGCAAGGACTTTGGCTACACCTTC
CDR3aa: CASSKDFGYTF

v_gene: TRBV6-1
abundance: -
d_gene: TRBD1
j_gene: TRBJ2-7
CDR3nt: TGTGCCAGCAGGACAGGGCTCAGCTCCTACGAGCAGTACTTC
CDR3aa: CASRTGLSSYEQYF

v_gene: TRBV6-1
abundance: -
d_gene: -
j_gene: TRBJ2-7
CDR3nt: TGTGCCAGCAGTGAAGGTACAGATCCAACCTACGAGCAGTACTTC
CDR3aa: CASSEGTDPTYEQYF

v_gene: TRBV5-4
abundance: -
d_gene: -
j_gene: TRBJ2-7
CDR3nt: TGTGCCAGCAGCTTCAGGGTGGGCTACGAGCAGTACTTC
CDR3aa: CASSFRVGYEQYF

v_gene: TRBV6-1
abundance: -
d_gene: TRBD2
j_gene: TRBJ2-1
CDR3nt: TGTGCCAGCAGTGAACTAGCGGGAGGGCCTTTATTTGAGCAGTTCTTC
CDR3aa: CASSELAGGPLFEQFF

v_gene: TRBV6-6
abundance: -
d_gene: -
j_gene: TRBJ2-5
CDR3nt: TGTGCCAGCAGGCAAGAGACCCAGTACTTC
CDR3aa: CASRQETQYF

v_gene: TRBV9
abundance: -
d_gene: TRBD2
j_gene: TRBJ2-1
CDR3nt: TGTGCCAGCAGCGTAGCCGGGACTAGCGGCGATGAGCAGTTCTTC
CDR3aa: CASSVAGTSGDEQFF

v_gene: TRBV5-4
abundance: -
d_gene: -
j_gene: TRBJ2-7
CDR3nt: TGTGCCAGCAGCTTCCAAGGTTCCGACGAGCAGTACTTC
CDR3aa: CASSFQGSDEQYF

v_gene: TRBV13
abundance: -
d_gene: -
j_gene: TRBJ2-3
CDR3nt: TGTGCCAGCAGCTTAGGCGAAGAGGCCCTTTTAACAGATACGCAGTATTTT
CDR3aa: CASSLGEEALLTDTQYF

v_gene: TRBV5-5
abundance: -
d_gene: TRBD1
j_gene: TRBJ2-2
CDR3nt: TGTGCCAGCAGCCTCGGACAGGCCGGTCTCACCGGGGAGCTGTTTTTT
CDR3aa: CASSLGQAGLTGELFF

v_gene: TRBV30
abundance: -
d_gene: -
j_gene: TRBJ2-3
CDR3nt: TGTGCCTGGAGTGGCCGTATGGGTGTCTACACAGATACGCAGTATTTT
CDR3aa: CAWSGRMGVYTDTQYF

v_gene: TRBV7-9
abundance: once
d_gene: TRBD1
j_gene: TRBJ2-7
CDR3nt: TGTGCCAGCAGCCGGACAGGGGATGAGCAGTACTTC
CDR3aa: CASSRTGDEQYF

v_gene: TRBV6-1
abundance: -
d_gene: TRBD1
j_gene: TRBJ2-7
CDR3nt: TGTGCCAGCAGTGAAATAAGACGCGAGGGGGCTTACTTC
CDR3aa: CASSEIRREGAYF

v_gene: TRBV6-5
abundance: -
d_gene: -
j_gene: TRBJ2-1
CDR3nt: TGTGCCAGCAGTCCCGGGGGTGAGCAGTTCTTC
CDR3aa: CASSPGGEQFF

v_gene: TRBV11-3
abundance: -
d_gene: -
j_gene: TRBJ2-1
CDR3nt: TGTGCCAGCAGCTCCAGTAATTACAATGAGCAGTTCTTC
CDR3aa: CASSSSNYNEQFF

v_gene: TRBV29-1
abundance: -
d_gene: -
j_gene: TRBJ2-7
CDR3nt: TGCAGCCCGGGACTTCAGACCTACGAGCAGTACTTC
CDR3aa: CSPGLQTYEQYF

v_gene: TRBV7-8
abundance: -
d_gene: TRBD1
j_gene: TRBJ1-4
CDR3nt: TGTGCCAGCAGCTTGAGGGCCCAGGGGGCTAATGAAAAACTGTTTTTT
CDR3aa: CASSLRAQGANEKLFF

v_gene: TRBV14
abundance: -
d_gene: -
j_gene: TRBJ2-7
CDR3nt: TGTGCCAGCAGCCGGGCGCTCAGCGAGACCTACGAGCAGTACTTC
CDR3aa: CASSRALSETYEQYF

v_gene: TRBV11-2
abundance: -
d_gene: -
j_gene: TRBJ1-1
CDR3nt: TGTGCCAGCAGCTTATCACAGGGACGGAACACTGAAGCTTTCTTT
CDR3aa: CASSLSQGRNTEAFF

v_gene: TRBV6-5
abundance: -
d_gene: TRBD2
j_gene: TRBJ2-7
CDR3nt: TGTGCCAGCAGCCCTAGCGGGCTTGTTCTCGAGCAGTACTTC
CDR3aa: CASSPSGLVLEQYF

v_gene: TRBV15
abundance: -
d_gene: TRBD1
j_gene: TRBJ2-7
CDR3nt: TGTGCCACCAGAATAGACAGGGGGATCGCCTACGAGCAGTACTTC
CDR3aa: CATRIDRGIAYEQYF

v_gene: TRBV15
abundance: -
d_gene: TRBD1
j_gene: TRBJ1-2
CDR3nt: TGTGCCACCAGCAGAGATCGAGGGGGCGGCTATGGCTACACCTTC
CDR3aa: CATSRDRGGGYGYTF

v_gene: TRBV4-3
abundance: once
d_gene: TRBD1
j_gene: TRBJ2-2
CDR3nt: TGCGCCAGCAGCCAAGAGGCAGGGGGCCAACATACGAACACCGGGGAGCTGTTTTTT
CDR3aa: CASSQEAGGQHTNTGELFF